This T cell receptor beta chain stems from a study of control samples from healthy donors and cancer patients. Clones were sequenced by immunoSEQ multiplex PCR, and TCRdb holds only the in-frame ones, with some missing. The table shows about 61,000 clones, with roughly 89% occurring only once. This CDR3 has 12 amino acids. Germline CDR1 SQVTM, CDR2 ANQGSEA. J was trimmed by 0 bases and V by 7 bases; bases with no gene match: 2. Specimen: PBMCs. The receptor was isolated from a man between 60 and 70 years old with colorectal cancer. This chain uses TRBV29-1 with TRBJ1-2; TRBD1 matches 7 bases. Written as DNA, the CDR3 is TGCAGCGCGGGACAGTCTAACTATGGCTACACCTTC. Amino acids: CSAGQSNYGYTF.